This TCR beta chain emerged from a study of blood T cell repertoires in COVID-19. Background on the study: Samples taken during acute and convalescent COVID-19 were collected in the United States, Italy and Spain.

This clone was recorded once. The sample contains more than one DNA sequence encoding this CDR3. In the authors' methods: How many nucleated cells were present was estimated from reference gene primer amplification. Some clones are missing from TCRdb's copy, which holds only in-frame ones; the method was immunoSEQ multiplex PCR. V and J calls and clone size follow that table, whereas D and trimming were derived from the DNA. The profile shows about 210,000 clones, approximately 85% of them singletons. The receptor was isolated from a woman between 70 and 85 years old with COVID-19, enrolled during active disease. Input material: peripheral blood.

The CDR3 DNA is TGTGCCAGTAGTCCGAGGACAGGGGGCAATGAAAAACTGTTTTTT. It encodes CASSPRTGGNEKLFF. The chain couples TRBV19 to TRBJ1-4, with 11 bases identical to TRBD1. There are 15 residues in the CDR3. Trimming at V came to 5 bases and at J to 5 bases, leaving 4 bases not matched to a gene. Germline CDR1 and CDR2: LNHDA and SQIVND (reference sequence).